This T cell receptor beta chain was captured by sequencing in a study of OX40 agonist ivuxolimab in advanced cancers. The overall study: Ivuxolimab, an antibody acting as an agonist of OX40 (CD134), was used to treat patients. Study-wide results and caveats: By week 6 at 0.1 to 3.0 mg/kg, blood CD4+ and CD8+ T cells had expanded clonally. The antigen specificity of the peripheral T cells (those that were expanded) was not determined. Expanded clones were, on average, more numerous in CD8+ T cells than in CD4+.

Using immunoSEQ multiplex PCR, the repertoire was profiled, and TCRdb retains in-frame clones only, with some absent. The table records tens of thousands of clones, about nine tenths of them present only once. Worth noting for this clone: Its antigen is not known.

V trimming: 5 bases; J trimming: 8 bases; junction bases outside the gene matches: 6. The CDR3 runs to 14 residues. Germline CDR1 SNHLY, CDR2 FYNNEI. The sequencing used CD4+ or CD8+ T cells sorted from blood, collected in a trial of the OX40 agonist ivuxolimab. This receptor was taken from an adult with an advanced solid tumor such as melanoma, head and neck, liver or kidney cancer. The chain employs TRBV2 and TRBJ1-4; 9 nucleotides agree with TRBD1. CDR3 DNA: TGTGCCAGCAGTCGGGGACAGGGTCTGGAAAAACTGTTTTTT. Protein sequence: CASSRGQGLEKLFF.